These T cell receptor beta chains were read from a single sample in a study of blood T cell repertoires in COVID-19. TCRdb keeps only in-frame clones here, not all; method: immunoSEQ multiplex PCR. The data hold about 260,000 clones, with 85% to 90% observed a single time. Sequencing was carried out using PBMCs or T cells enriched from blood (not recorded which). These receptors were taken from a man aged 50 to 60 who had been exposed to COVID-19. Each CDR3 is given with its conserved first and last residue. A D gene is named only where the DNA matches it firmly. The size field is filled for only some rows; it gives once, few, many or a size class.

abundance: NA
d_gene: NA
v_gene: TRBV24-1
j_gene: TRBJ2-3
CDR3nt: TGTGCCACCAGTGACCCGGAGACGACAGATACGCAGTATTTT
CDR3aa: CATSDPETTDTQYF

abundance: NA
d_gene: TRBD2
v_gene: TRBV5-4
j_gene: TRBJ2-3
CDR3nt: TGTGCCAGCAGCCCCATTGCGGGACTAGCAGAGGGAGATACGCAGTATTTT
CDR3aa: CASSPIAGLAEGDTQYF

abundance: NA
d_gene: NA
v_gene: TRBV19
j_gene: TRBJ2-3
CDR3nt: TGTGCCAGTACGAACAGGGAGGGTTTGATTGATACGCAGTATTTT
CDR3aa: CASTNREGLIDTQYF

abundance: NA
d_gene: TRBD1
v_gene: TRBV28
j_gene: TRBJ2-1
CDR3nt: TGTGCCAGCAGTTTAGGGGCAGGACAGGGGGATGAGCAGTTCTTC
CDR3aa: CASSLGAGQGDEQFF

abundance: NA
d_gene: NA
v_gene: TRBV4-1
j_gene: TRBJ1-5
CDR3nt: TGCGCCAGCAGCCAAGAAAGAGATCAGCCCCAGCATTTT
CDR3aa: CASSQERDQPQHF

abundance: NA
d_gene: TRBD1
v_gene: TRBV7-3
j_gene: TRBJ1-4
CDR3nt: TGTGCCAGCAGTGCACGCGGGACAGTTGATGAAAAACTGTTTTTT
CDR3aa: CASSARGTVDEKLFF

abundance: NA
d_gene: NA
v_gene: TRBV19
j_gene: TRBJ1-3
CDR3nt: TGTGCCAGTAGTATTGCGACGGGATCTGGAAACACCATATATTTT
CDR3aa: CASSIATGSGNTIYF

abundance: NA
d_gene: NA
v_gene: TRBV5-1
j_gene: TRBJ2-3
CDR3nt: TGCGCCAGCAGCTTAGTACAGGGAGGGGAGACGCAGTATTTT
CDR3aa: CASSLVQGGETQYF

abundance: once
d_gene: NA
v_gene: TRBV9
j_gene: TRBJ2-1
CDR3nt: TGTGCCAGCAGCGTAGCGGGAGCCTCCTACAATGAGCAGTTCTTC
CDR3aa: CASSVAGASYNEQFF

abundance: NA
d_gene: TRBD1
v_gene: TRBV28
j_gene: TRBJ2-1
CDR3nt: TGTGCCAGCAGTTACCAACCAGGACAGGGGAGGAATGAGCAGTTCTTC
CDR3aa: CASSYQPGQGRNEQFF

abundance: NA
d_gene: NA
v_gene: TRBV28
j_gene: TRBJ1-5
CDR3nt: TGTGCCAGCAGCCCCTGGGGAGGCAATCAGCCCCAGCATTTT
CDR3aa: CASSPWGGNQPQHF

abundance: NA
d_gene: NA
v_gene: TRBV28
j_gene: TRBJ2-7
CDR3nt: TGTGCCAGCAGCCAGACATACTCCTACGAGCAGTACTTC
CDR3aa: CASSQTYSYEQYF

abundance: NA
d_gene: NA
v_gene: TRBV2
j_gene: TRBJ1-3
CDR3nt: TGTGCCAGCAGTGAACGGGGGAGCTCTGGAAACACCATATATTTT
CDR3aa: CASSERGSSGNTIYF

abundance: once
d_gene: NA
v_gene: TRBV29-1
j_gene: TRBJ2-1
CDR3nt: TGCAGCGTTGAAGAGGGGAGGCCCTACAATGAGCAGTTCTTC
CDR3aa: CSVEEGRPYNEQFF

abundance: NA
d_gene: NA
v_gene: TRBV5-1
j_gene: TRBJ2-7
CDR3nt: TGCGCCAGCAGCTTGGCCGTAGGGAGCTCCTACGAGCAGTACTTC
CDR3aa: CASSLAVGSSYEQYF

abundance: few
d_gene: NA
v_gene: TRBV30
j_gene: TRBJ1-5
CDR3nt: TGTGCCTGGAGTGAGTCGGTTAGCAATCAGCCCCAGCATTTT
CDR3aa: CAWSESVSNQPQHF

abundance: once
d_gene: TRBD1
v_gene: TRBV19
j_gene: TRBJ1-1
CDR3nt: TGTGCCAGTAGCCTACAGGGGGCGAACACTGAAGCTTTCTTT
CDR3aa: CASSLQGANTEAFF

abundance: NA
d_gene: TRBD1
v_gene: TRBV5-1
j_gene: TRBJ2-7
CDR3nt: TGCGCCAGCAGTCGGGACAGGGTGTCCTACGAGCAGTACTTC
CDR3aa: CASSRDRVSYEQYF

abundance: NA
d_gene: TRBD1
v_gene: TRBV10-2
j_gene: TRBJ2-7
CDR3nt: TGCGCCAGCAGGGGGACAGGGGGCGGATACGAGCAGTACTTC
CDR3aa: CASRGTGGGYEQYF

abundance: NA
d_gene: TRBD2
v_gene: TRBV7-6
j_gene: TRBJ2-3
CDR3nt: TGTGCCAGCAGCTTAGTCCCTACTAGCGGGGGGGATGCAGATACGCAGTATTTT
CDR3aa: CASSLVPTSGGDADTQYF

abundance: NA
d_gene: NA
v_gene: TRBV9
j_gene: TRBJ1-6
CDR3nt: TGTGCCAGCACGGAGACCTGGGGAGACTCACCCCTCCACTTT
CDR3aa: CASTETWGDSPLHF

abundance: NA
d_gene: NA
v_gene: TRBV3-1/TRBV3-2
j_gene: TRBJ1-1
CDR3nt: TGTGCCAGCAGCCCTAGAGGGTTGCGCACTGAAGCTTTCTTT
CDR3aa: CASSPRGLRTEAFF

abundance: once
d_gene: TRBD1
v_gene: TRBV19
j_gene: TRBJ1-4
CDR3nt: TGTGCCAGTAGTACCGGGACAGGGGGCCGCGAAAAACTGTTTTTT
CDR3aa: CASSTGTGGREKLFF

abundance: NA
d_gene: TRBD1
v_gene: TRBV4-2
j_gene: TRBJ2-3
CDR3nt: TGTGCCAGCAGCCGACAGACGGGACAGGGGGTCTCAGATACGCAGTATTTT
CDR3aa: CASSRQTGQGVSDTQYF

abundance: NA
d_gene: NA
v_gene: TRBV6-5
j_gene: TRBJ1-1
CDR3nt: TGTGCCAGCGGTACAGGGTGGACTGAAGCTTTCTTT
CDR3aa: CASGTGWTEAFF

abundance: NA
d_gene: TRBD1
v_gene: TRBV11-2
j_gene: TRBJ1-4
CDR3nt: TGTGCCAGCAGCTTTTCGGGACAGGGATACGAAAAACTGTTTTTT
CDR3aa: CASSFSGQGYEKLFF

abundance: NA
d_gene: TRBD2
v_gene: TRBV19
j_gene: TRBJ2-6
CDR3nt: TGTGCCAGTAGTATTCGGGCGGGAGGGGAATCTGGGGCCAACGTCCTGACTTTC
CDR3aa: CASSIRAGGESGANVLTF

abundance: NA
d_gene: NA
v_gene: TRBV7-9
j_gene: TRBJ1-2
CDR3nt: TGTGCCAGCAGCTCTGGAGGCCTTTCTAACTATGGCTACACCTTC
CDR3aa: CASSSGGLSNYGYTF

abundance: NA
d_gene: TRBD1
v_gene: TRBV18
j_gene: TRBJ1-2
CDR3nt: TGTGCCAGCAAGGGACAGCAAGCTAACTATGGCTACACCTTC
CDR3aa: CASKGQQANYGYTF

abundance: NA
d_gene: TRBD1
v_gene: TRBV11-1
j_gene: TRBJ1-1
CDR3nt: TGTGCCAGCAGCCACAGGGGGTATTTGAACACTGAAGCTTTCTTT
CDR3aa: CASSHRGYLNTEAFF

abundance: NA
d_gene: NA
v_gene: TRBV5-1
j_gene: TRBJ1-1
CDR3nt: TGCGCCAGCAGCTCTCGCCAGGGAGGTGGCACTGAAGCTTTCTTT
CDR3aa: CASSSRQGGGTEAFF

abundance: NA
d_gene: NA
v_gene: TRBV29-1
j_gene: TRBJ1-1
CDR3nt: TGCAGCGTTGGACTGGGGGGGAAGCGGACTGAAGCTTTCTTT
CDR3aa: CSVGLGGKRTEAFF

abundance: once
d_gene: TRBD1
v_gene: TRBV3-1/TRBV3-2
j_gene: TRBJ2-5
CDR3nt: TGTGCCAGCCACAGGGGAAGCCAAGAGACCCAGTACTTC
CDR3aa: CASHRGSQETQYF

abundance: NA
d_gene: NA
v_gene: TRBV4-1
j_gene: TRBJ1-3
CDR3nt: TGCGCCAGCAGCCGGAACGACCTGCTGACAGGAAACACCATATATTTT
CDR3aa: CASSRNDLLTGNTIYF

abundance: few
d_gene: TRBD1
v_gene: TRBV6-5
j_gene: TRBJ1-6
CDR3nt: TGTGCCAGCAGTTTAGGCGGGACAGGGGGTTCACCCCTCCACTTT
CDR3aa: CASSLGGTGGSPLHF

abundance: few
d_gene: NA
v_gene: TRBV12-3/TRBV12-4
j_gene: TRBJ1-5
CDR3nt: TGTGCCAGCAGCCGCTTGGGCCAGCCCCAGCATTTT
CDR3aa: CASSRLGQPQHF

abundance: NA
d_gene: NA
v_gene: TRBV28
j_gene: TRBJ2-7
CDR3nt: TGTGCCAGCACCCAATTCCCCTACGAGCAGTACTTC
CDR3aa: CASTQFPYEQYF

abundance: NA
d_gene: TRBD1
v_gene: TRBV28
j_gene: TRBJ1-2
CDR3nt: TGTGCCAGCAGTACCCGGACAGGGGGCGTGTCATATGGCTACACCTTC
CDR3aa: CASSTRTGGVSYGYTF

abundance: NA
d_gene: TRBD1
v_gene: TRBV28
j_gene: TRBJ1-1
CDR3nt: TGTGCCAGCAGATCAGGGGGCCGGACTGAAGCTTTCTTT
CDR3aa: CASRSGGRTEAFF